This T cell receptor (beta chain) was observed in a study of T-cell memory formation after mild COVID-19. It was 5'RACE with constant-segment primers that produced the TCR alpha and TCR beta cDNA libraries, which carried sample barcodes and UMIs. Via MiXCR, TCRdb re-called the 5' RACE reads, giving one row per CDR3 protein. This sample has about 340,000 distinct CDR3 sequences, with 13% to 15% found just once. CDR3 length: 15 amino acids. The germline gives CDR1 SGHRS, CDR2 YFSETQ. Trimming took off 4 bases at V and 2 bases at J, with 15 bases between the two ends. This clonotype has a handful of counts.

The receptor was derived from a man aged 18 to 29 who had mild COVID-19 (a few samples of this study predate the infection). Cell type and time point are not known. Sequencing was done on a sample of PBMCs or a T cell subset sorted from them (not recorded which). The rearrangement links TRBV5-1 to TRBJ1-1; D gene uncertain. The DNA for the CDR3 is TGCGCCAGCAGCCCCGGTAGCCCGCATAACACTGAAGCTTTCTTT. This translates into CASSPGSPHNTEAFF.